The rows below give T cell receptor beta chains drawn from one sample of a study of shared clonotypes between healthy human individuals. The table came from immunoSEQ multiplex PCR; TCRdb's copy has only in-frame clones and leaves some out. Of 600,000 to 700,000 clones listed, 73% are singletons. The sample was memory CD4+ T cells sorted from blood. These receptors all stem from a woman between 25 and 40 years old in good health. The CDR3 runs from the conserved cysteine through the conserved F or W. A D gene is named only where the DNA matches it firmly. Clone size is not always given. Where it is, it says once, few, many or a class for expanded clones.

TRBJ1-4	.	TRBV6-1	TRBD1	TGTGCCAGCAGTGACTATTGGACAGGGGTAGGAGAAAAACTGTTTTTT	CASSDYWTGVGEKLFF
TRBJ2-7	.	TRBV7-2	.	TGTGCCAGCAGCATAGACAGGAACTACGAGCAGTACTTC	CASSIDRNYEQYF
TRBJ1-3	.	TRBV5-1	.	TGCGCCAGCAGCACAGACCCAACCATGCGCTCTGGAAACACCATATATTTT	CASSTDPTMRSGNTIYF
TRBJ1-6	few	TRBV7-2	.	TGTGCCAGCAGCTTAATGTCGGGGGCCGGTTCACCCCTCCACTTT	CASSLMSGAGSPLHF
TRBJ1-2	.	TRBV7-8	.	TGTGCCAGCAGTCAAGGGAATAACTATGGCTACACCTTC	CASSQGNNYGYTF
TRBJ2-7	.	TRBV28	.	TGTGCCAGCACCATACCAGGGGACACCCCTAACTCCTACGAGCAGTACTTC	CASTIPGDTPNSYEQYF
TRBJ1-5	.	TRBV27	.	TGTGCCAGCAGTGGACAGCTCGGCAATCAGCCCCAGCATTTT	CASSGQLGNQPQHF
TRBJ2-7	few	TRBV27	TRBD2	TGTGCCAGCAGTTTGGGACTAGCGGGCTACGAGCAGTACTTC	CASSLGLAGYEQYF
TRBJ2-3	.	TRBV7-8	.	TGTGCCAGCAGCTCTTGGGCCGATACGCAGTATTTT	CASSSWADTQYF
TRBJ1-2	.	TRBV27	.	TGTGCCAGCAGTTCATTATCTACAGTTTACTATGGCTACACCTTC	CASSSLSTVYYGYTF
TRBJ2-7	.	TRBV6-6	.	TGTGCCAGCAGTTATGGGGGCGGGAGCAACGAGCAGTACTTC	CASSYGGGSNEQYF
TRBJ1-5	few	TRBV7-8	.	TGTGCCAGCAGCTTAGGCAGGGGAAATCAGCCCCAGCATTTT	CASSLGRGNQPQHF
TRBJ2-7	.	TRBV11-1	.	TGTGCCAGCAGCTTAGGTGACAACACCTACGAGCAGTACTTC	CASSLGDNTYEQYF
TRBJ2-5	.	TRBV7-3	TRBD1	TGTGCCAGCAGCAGGGACAGTCAAGAGACCCAGTACTTC	CASSRDSQETQYF
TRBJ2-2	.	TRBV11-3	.	TGTGCCAGCAGCTTCGACAATTCAGTAAACGGGGAGCTGTTTTTT	CASSFDNSVNGELFF
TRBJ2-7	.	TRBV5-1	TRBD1	TGCGCCAGCAGCCCAGGACAGGGGGCATGGGAGCAGTACTTC	CASSPGQGAWEQYF
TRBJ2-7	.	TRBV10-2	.	TGCGCCAGCAGTGCTGACGGGACCAACTACGAGCAGTACTTC	CASSADGTNYEQYF
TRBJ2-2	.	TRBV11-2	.	TGTGCCAGCAGTTCCGCCCGGACAGCGAACACCGGGGAGCTGTTTTTT	CASSSARTANTGELFF
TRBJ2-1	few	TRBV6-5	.	TGTGCCAGCCGGGTGAGCGGTGAACGCTACAATGAGCAGTTCTTC	CASRVSGERYNEQFF
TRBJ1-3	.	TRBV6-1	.	TGTGCTACGGGGGCGAGGGGAAACACCATATATTTT	CATGARGNTIYF
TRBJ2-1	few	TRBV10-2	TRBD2	TGCGCCAGCAGGAAGCCGGGACTAGCGATTTATGAGCAGTTCTTC	CASRKPGLAIYEQFF
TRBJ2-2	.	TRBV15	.	TGTGCCACCAAAGTAGGCGGGGCGAACACCGGGGAGCTGTTTTTT	CATKVGGANTGELFF
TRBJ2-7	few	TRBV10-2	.	TGCGCCAGCCTTCGAGGGCAGGCCTACGAGCAGTACTTC	CASLRGQAYEQYF
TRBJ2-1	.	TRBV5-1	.	TGCGCCAGCAGCTTGGTAGGGGTCGACAATGAGCAGTTCTTC	CASSLVGVDNEQFF
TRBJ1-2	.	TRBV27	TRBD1	TGTGCCAGCAGTACCAACAGGGGGGAGAGCTATGGCTACACCTTC	CASSTNRGESYGYTF
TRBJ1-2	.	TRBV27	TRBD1	TGTGCCAGCAGTTTAAACAGGGGCAGAGATGGCTACACCTTC	CASSLNRGRDGYTF
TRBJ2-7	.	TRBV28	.	TGTGCCAGCAGTTTCGGTGGGCTGGCTGGCGCCTTTACAATCTACGAGCAGTACTTC	CASSFGGLAGAFTIYEQYF
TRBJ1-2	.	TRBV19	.	TGTGCCAGTAGTCTTGTAGGACAGCAGTCTAACTATGGCTACACCTTC	CASSLVGQQSNYGYTF
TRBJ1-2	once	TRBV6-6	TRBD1	TGTGCCAGCAGTTACTGGGGACAGGGGGCTAACTATGGCTACACCTTC	CASSYWGQGANYGYTF
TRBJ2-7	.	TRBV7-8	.	TGTGCCAGCAGCGGAGGTGTCGGCGAGCAGTACTTC	CASSGGVGEQYF
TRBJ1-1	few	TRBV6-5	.	TGTGCCAGCACGAACGACCTGAACACTGAAGCTTTCTTT	CASTNDLNTEAFF
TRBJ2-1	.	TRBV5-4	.	TGTGCCAGCAGCTTAGCATCCTACAATGAGCAGTTCTTC	CASSLASYNEQFF
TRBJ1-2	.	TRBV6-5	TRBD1	TGTGCCAGCAAGGCGGGAGACAGGGATTCGTTGGGGTACACCTTC	CASKAGDRDSLGYTF
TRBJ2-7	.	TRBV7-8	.	TGTGCCAGCAGCTTACAAGTAGATCCCTACGAGCAGTACTTC	CASSLQVDPYEQYF
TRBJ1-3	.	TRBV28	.	TGTGCCAGCAGACCCCATGGGTCCTGGGGTTTGACTGGAAACACCATATATTTT	CASRPHGSWGLTGNTIYF
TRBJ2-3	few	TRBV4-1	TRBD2	TGCGCCAGCAGCCAAGGGAGCGGGAACACAGATACGCAGTATTTT	CASSQGSGNTDTQYF
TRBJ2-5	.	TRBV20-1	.	TGCAGTGCTAGTCCCCAGTACTTC	CSASPQYF
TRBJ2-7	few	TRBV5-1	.	TGCGCCAGCAGCTTGGCGTCGACTCAAACCTACGAGCAGTACTTC	CASSLASTQTYEQYF
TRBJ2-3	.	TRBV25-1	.	TGTGCCAGCAGTGAAGGTCGGGGCGGGAGCACAGATACGCAGTATTTT	CASSEGRGGSTDTQYF
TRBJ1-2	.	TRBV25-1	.	TGTGCCAGCAGTGAATTGGGAGGGGAAGGTAACTATGGCTACACCTTC	CASSELGGEGNYGYTF
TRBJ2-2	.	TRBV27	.	TGTGCCAGCAGTTTCCGACTGAACACCGGGGAGCTGTTTTTT	CASSFRLNTGELFF
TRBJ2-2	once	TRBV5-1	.	TGCGCCAGCAGCCCAACACCGGAGAACACCGGGGAGCTGTTTTTT	CASSPTPENTGELFF
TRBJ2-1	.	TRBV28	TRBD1	TGTGCCAGCATCCCGGGACAGTTCTACAATGAGCAGTTCTTC	CASIPGQFYNEQFF
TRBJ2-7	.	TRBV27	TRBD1	TGTGCCAGCATTCCGACAGGGGGCACCTCGTCCTACGAGCAGTACTTC	CASIPTGGTSSYEQYF
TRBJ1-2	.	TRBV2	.	TGTGCCAGCAGTGTTTCGGTCACTAACTATGGCTACACCTTC	CASSVSVTNYGYTF
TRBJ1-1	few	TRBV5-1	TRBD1	TGCGCCAGCAGCAAATGGACAGGGGACACTGAAGCTTTCTTT	CASSKWTGDTEAFF